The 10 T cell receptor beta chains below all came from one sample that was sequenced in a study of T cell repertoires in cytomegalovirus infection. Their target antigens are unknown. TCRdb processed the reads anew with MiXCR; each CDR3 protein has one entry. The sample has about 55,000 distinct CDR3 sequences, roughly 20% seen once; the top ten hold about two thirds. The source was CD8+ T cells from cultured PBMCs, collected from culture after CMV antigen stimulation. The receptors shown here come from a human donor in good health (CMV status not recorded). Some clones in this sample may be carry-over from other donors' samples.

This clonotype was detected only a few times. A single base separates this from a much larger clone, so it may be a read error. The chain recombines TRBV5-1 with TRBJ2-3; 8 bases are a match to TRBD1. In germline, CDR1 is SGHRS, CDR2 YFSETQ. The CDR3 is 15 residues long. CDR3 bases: TGCACCAGCAGCTCAACAGGGGGGCGCCTAGATACGCAGTATTTT. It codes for CTSSSTGGRLDTQYF.

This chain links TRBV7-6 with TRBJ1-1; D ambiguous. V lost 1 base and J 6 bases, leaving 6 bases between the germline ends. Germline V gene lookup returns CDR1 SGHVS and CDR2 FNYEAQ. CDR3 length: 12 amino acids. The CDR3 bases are TGTGCCAGCAGCTTAGAGTTGGCTGAAGCTTTCTTT. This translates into CASSLELAEAFF.

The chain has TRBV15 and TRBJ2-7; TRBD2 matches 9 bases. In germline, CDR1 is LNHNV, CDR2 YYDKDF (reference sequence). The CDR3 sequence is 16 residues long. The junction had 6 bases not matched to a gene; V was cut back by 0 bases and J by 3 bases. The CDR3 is CATSREWRSGSYEQYF. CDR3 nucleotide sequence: TGTGCCACCAGCAGAGAGTGGCGTAGCGGGAGCTACGAGCAGTACTTC.

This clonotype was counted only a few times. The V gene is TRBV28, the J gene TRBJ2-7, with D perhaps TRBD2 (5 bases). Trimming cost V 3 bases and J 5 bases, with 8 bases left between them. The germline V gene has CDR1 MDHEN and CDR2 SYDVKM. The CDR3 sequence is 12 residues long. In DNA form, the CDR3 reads TGTGCCAGCAGTTTCTCCGGGGACGAGCAGTACTTC. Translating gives CASSFSGDEQYF.

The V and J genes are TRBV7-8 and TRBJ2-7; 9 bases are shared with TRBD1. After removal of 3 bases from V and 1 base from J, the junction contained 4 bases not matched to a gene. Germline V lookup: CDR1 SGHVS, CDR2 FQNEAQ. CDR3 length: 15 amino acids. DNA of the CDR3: TGTGCCAGCAGCTTTTCCGGGACAGGGTCCTACGAGCAGTACTTC. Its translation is CASSFSGTGSYEQYF.

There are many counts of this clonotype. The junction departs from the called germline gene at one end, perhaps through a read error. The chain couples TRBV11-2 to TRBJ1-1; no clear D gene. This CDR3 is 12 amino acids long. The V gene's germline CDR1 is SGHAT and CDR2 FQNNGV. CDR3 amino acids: CASSFTEPYNLF. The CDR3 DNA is TGTGCCAGCAGCTTTACAGAACCCTATAACCTATTT.

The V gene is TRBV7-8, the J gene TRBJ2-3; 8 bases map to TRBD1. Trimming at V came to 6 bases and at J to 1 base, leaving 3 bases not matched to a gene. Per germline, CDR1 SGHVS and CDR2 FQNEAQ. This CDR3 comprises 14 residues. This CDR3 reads CASSSQGGTDTQYF. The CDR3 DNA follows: TGTGCCAGCAGTTCACAGGGGGGCACAGATACGCAGTATTTT.

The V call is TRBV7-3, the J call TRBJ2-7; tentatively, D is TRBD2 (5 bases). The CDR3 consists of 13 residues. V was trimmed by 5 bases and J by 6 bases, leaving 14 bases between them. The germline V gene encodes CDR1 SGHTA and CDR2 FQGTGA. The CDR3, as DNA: TGTGCCAGCAGCGTACTAGACTCCGGCGAGCAGTACTTC. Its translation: CASSVLDSGEQYF.

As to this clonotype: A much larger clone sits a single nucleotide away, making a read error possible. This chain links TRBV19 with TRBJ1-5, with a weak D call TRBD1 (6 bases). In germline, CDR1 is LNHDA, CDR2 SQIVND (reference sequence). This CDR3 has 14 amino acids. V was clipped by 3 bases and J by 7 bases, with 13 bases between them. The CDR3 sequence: CASSMGRGEQPQHF. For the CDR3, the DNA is TGTGCCAGTAGTATGGGCAGGGGAGAACAGCCCCAGCATTTT. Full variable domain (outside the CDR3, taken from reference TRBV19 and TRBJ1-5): DGGITQSPKYLFRKEGQNVTLSCEQNLNHDAMYWYRQDPGQGLRLIYYSQIVNDFQKGDIAEGYSVSREKKESFPLTVTSAQKNPTAFYLCASSMGRGEQPQHFGDGTRLSIL.

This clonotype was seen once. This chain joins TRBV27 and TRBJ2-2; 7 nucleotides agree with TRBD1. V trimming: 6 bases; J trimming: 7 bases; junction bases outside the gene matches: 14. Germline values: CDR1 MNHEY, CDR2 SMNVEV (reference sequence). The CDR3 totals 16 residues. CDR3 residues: CASSPQRQGFGGELFF. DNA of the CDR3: TGTGCCAGCAGCCCACAGAGACAGGGATTTGGCGGGGAGCTGTTTTTT.